This T cell receptor beta chain was sequenced during a study of T cell responses to AZD1222 COVID-19 vaccine. Study details: Second doses at about 4 or about 12 weeks were pooled. Findings and caveats of the study: Close to half of all spike-specific TCRs reportedly target regions of the variants that are unmutated. Repertoire sampling occurred only after the peak T cell response. Baseline serostatus was positive in only a handful of AZD1222 recipients.

Trimming at V came to 1 base and at J to 11 bases, leaving 9 bases not matched to a gene. Germline CDR1 SGHTA, CDR2 FQGNSA. The CDR3 runs 15 residues. TCRdb's table, derived via immunoSEQ multiplex PCR, lists solely in-frame clones and lacks some. The top ten hold more than 9% of the sample, which has more than 150,000 clones, approximately 92% seen once. About this clone: The target antigen is unknown.

The origin of this receptor is an adult in good health. The rearrangement joins TRBV7-2 to TRBJ2-1; TRBD2 aligns across 9 bases. The input for sequencing was peripheral blood, taken on day 0 of AZD1222 vaccination. CDR3 sequence (DNA): TGTGCCAGCAGCTTAGAGGGACTAGCTCCCCAAAAGCAGTTCTTC. It encodes CASSLEGLAPQKQFF.